Below, one T cell receptor beta chain is given with its context. The germline V gene encodes CDR1 MDHEN and CDR2 SYDVKM. The CDR3 runs 16 residues. V was cut by 8 bases and J by 2 bases, with 22 bases left in between. The sample is drawn from a study of control samples from healthy donors and cancer patients. Clones were sequenced by immunoSEQ multiplex PCR, and TCRdb holds only the in-frame ones, with some missing. The sample records roughly 180,000 clones, 94% being singletons. Sequencing used blood. The receptor's source is a woman aged 18 to 35 in good health. The V call is TRBV28, the J call TRBJ2-7; D possibly matches TRBD1 or TRBD2 (5 bases each). CDR3 sequence reads: CASSRVGAKAPYEQYF. CDR3 DNA sequence: TGTGCCAGCTCCAGGGTGGGAGCAAAAGCCCCCTACGAGCAGTACTTC. The whole variable domain, remainder taken from reference TRBV28 and TRBJ2-7, is DVKVTQSSRYLVKRTGEKVFLECVQDMDHENMFWYRQDPGLGLRLIYFSYDVKMKEKGDIPEGYSVSREKKERFSLILESASTNQTSMYLCASSRVGAKAPYEQYFGPGTRLTVT.